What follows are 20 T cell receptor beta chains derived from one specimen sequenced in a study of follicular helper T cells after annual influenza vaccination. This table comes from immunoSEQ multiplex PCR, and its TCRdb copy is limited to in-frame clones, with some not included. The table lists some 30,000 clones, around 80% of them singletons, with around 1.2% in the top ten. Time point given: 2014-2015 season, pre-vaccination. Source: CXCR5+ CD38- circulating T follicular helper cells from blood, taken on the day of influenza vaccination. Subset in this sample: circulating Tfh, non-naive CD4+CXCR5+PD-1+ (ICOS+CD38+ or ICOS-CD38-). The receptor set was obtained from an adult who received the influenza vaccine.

This chain's CDR3 is CASSSPDRYRAPEQFF. The CDR3, as DNA: TGTGCCAGCAGCTCACCCGACAGGTACCGCGCCCCTGAGCAGTTCTTC. The V gene is TRBV5-6, the J gene TRBJ2-1, with a possible D match to TRBD1 (6 bases). CDR1 is SGHDT and CDR2 is YYEEEE in the germline V gene. The CDR3 contains 16 residues. V gave up 3 bases and J gave up 9 bases, with 22 bases separating them. Full variable domain (missing parts from reference TRBV5-6 and TRBJ2-1): DAGVTQSPTHLIKTRGQQVTLRCSPKSGHDTVSWYQQALGQGPQFIFQYYEEEERQRGNFPDRFSGHQFPNYSSELNVNALLLGDSALYLCASSSPDRYRAPEQFFGPGTRLTVL.

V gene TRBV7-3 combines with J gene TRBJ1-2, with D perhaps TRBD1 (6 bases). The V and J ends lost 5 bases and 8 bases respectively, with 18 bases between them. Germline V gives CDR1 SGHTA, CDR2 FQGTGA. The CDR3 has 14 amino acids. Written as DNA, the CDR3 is TGTGCCAGCAGCCAAGATAAAGGGGGTTACGGCTACACCTTC. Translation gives CASSQDKGGYGYTF.

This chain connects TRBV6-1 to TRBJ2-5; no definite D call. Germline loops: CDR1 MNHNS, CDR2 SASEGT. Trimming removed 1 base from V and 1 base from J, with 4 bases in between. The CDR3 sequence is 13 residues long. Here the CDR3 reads CASSEVFQETQYF. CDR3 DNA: TGTGCCAGCAGTGAAGTCTTCCAAGAGACCCAGTACTTC.

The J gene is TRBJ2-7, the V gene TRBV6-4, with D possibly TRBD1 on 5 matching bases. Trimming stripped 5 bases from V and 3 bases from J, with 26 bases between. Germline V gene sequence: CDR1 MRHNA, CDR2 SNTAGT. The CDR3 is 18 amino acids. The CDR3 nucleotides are TGTGCCAGCAGTTGCAGTTACACAATGAACAGGCCCTTCTACGAGCAGTACTTC. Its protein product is CASSCSYTMNRPFYEQYF.

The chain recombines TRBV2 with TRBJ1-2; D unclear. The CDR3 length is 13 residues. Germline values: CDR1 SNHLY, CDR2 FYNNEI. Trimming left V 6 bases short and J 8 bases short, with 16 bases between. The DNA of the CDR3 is TGTGCCAGCAGCCGGACTCCGGAGATAGGCTACACCTTC. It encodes CASSRTPEIGYTF.

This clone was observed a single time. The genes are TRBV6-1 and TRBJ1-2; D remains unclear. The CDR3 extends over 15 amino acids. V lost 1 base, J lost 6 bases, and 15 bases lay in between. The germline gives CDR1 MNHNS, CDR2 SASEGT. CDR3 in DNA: TGTGCCAGCAGTGAAGGTTGGCTCAGGAGGAATGGCTACACCTTC. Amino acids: CASSEGWLRRNGYTF.

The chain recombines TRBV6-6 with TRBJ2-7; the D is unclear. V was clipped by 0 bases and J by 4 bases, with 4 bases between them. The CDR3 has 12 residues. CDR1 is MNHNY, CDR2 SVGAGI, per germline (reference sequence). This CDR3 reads CASSYSRYEQYF. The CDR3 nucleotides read TGTGCCAGCAGTTACTCCCGTTACGAGCAGTACTTC.

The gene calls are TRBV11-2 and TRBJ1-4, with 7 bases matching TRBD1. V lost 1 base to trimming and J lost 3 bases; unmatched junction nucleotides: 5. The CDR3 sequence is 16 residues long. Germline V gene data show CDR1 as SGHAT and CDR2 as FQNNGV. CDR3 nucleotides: TGTGCCAGCAGCTTAGGAAGGGGGCTATCTAATGAAAAACTGTTTTTT. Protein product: CASSLGRGLSNEKLFF.

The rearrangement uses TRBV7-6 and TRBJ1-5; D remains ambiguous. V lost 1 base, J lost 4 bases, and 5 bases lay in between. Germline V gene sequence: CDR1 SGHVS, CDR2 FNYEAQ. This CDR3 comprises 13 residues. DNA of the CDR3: TGTGCCAGCAGCTTAGTACTGAATCAGCCCCAGCATTTT. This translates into CASSLVLNQPQHF. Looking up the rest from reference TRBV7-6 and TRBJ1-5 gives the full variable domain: GAGVSQSPRYKVTKRGQDVALRCDPISGHVSLYWYRQALGQGPEFLTYFNYEAQQDKSGLPNDRFSAERPEGSISTLTIQRTEQRDSAMYRCASSLVLNQPQHFGDGTRLSIL.

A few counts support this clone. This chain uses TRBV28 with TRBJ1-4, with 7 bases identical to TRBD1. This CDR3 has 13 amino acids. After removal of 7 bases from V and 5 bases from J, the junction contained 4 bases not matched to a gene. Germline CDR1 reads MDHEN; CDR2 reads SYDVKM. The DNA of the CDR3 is TGTGCCAGCATTGGAGGGGGCAATGAAAAACTGTTTTTT. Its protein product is CASIGGGNEKLFF. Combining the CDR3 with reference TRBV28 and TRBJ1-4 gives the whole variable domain DVKVTQSSRYLVKRTGEKVFLECVQDMDHENMFWYRQDPGLGLRLIYFSYDVKMKEKGDIPEGYSVSREKKERFSLILESASTNQTSMYLCASIGGGNEKLFFGSGTQLSVL.

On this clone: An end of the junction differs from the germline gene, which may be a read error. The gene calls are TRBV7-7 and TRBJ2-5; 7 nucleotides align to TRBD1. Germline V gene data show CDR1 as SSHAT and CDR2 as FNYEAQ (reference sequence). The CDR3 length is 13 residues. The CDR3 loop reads CASSIDRVETQYF. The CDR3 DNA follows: TGTGCTAGCAGCATCGACAGGGTGGAGACCCAGTACTTC.

The CDR3 DNA is TGCGCCAGCAGAGGCGGGAGCTCTGGGGCCAACGTCCTGACTTTC. Translated, it gives CASRGGSSGANVLTF. The V and J genes are TRBV5-1 and TRBJ2-6; 7 nucleotides line up with TRBD2. With V trimmed by 5 bases and J by 0 bases, 2 bases remained unmatched. The CDR3 has 15 amino acids. Per the germline V gene, CDR1 is SGHRS and CDR2 is YFSETQ.

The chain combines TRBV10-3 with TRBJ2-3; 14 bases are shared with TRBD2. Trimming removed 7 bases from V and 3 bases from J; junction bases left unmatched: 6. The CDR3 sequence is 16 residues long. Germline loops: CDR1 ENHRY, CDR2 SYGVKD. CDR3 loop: CAITMGLAGVTDTQYF. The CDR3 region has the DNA TGTGCCATCACCATGGGACTAGCGGGAGTGACAGATACGCAGTATTTT.

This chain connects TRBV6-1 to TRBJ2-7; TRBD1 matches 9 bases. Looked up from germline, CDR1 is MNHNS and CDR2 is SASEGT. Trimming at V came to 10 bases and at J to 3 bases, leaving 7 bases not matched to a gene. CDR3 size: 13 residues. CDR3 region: CATTEDRGYEQYF. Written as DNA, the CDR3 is TGTGCCACCACAGAGGACAGGGGCTACGAGCAGTACTTC.

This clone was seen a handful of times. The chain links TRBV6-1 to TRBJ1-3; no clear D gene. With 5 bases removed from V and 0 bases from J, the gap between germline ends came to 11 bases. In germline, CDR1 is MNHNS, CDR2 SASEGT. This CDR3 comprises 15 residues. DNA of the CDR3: TGTGCCAGCAGTATCGGTCCTGGCTCTGGAAACACCATATATTTT. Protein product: CASSIGPGSGNTIYF.

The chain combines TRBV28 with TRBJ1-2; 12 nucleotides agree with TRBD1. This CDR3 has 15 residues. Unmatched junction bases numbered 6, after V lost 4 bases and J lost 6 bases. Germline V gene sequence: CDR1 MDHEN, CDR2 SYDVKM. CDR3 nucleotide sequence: TGTGCCAGCAGTTCGTCCGGGACAGGGGGCAATGGCTACACCTTC. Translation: CASSSSGTGGNGYTF.

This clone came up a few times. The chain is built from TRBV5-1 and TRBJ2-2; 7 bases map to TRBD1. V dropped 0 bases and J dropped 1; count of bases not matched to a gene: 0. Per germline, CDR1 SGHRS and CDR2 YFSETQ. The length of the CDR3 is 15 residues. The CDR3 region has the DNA TGCGCCAGCAGCTTGGACAGGGGGAACACCGGGGAGCTGTTTTTT. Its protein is CASSLDRGNTGELFF.

The DNA for the CDR3 is TGTGCCAGCAGCTTGTCCAGGGGCGAAGCTTTCTTT. Its translation: CASSLSRGEAFF. The chain employs TRBV7-2 and TRBJ1-1; weak D call: TRBD1 (6 bases). The V gene's germline CDR1 is SGHTA and CDR2 FQGNSA. V was shortened by 3 bases and J by 8 bases, with 10 bases between the two germline ends. CDR3 length: 12 residues.

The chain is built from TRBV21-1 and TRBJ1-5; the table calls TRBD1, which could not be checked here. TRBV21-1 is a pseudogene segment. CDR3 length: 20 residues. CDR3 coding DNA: TGTGCCAGCAGCAAAAAAAGGGACAGACGGGGCGGTCCCCTTGATCAGCCCCAGCATTTT. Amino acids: CASSKKRDRRGGPLDQPQHF.

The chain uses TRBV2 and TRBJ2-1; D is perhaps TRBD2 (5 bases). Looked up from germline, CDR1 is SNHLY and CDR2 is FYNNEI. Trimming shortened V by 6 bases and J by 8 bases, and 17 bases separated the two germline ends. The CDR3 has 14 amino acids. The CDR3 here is CASSERTGRDEQFF. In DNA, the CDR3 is TGTGCCAGCAGCGAGAGGACCGGGCGGGATGAGCAGTTCTTC.